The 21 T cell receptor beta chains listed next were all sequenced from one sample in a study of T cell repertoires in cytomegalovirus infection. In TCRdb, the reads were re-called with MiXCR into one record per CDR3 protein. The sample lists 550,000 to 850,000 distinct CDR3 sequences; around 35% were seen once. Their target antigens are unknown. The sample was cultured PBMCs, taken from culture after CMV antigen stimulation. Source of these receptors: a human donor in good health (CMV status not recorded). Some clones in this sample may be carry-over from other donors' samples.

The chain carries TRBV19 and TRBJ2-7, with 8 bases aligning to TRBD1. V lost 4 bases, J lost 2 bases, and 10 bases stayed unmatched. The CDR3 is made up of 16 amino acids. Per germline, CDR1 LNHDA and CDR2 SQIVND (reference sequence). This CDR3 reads CASSTSRGTGTYEQYF. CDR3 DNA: TGTGCCAGTAGTACGTCCCGGGGGACAGGAACCTACGAGCAGTACTTC. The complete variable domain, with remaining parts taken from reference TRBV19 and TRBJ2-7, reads DGGITQSPKYLFRKEGQNVTLSCEQNLNHDAMYWYRQDPGQGLRLIYYSQIVNDFQKGDIAEGYSVSREKKESFPLTVTSAQKNPTAFYLCASSTSRGTGTYEQYFGPGTRLTVT.

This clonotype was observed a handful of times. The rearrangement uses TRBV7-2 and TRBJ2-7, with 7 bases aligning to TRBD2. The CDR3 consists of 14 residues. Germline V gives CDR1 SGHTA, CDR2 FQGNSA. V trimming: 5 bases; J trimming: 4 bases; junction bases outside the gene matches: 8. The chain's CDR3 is CASSPAWREYEQYF. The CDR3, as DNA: TGTGCCAGCAGCCCCGCCTGGCGGGAGTACGAGCAGTACTTC. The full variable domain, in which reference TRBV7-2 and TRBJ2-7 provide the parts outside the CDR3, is GAGVSQSPSNKVTEKGKDVELRCDPISGHTALYWYRQSLGQGLEFLIYFQGNSAPDKSGLPSDRFSAERTGGSVSTLTIQRTQQEDSAVYLCASSPAWREYEQYFGPGTRLTVT.

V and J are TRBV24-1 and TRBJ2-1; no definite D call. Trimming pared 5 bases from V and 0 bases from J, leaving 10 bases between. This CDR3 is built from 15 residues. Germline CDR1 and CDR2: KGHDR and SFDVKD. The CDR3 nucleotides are TGTGCCACCAGTGGAGCTATTGACTCCTACAATGAGCAGTTCTTC. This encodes CATSGAIDSYNEQFF.

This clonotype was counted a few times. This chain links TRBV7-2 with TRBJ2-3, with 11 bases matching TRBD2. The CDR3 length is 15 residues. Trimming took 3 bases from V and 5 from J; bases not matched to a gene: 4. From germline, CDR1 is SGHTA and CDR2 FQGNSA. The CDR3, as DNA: TGTGCCAGCAGCTTCTATAGCGGGGGGGGAGATACGCAGTATTTT. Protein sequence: CASSFYSGGGDTQYF.

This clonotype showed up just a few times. CDR3 loop: CASSSGRSYNSPLHF. DNA for the CDR3: TGTGCCAGCAGCTCTGGCCGGTCCTATAATTCACCCCTCCACTTT. The chain combines TRBV5-8 with TRBJ1-6; D remains ambiguous. Trimming took 3 bases from V and 1 from J, leaving 8 bases between them. There are 15 residues in the CDR3. Germline V gene sequence: CDR1 SGHTS, CDR2 YDEGEE.

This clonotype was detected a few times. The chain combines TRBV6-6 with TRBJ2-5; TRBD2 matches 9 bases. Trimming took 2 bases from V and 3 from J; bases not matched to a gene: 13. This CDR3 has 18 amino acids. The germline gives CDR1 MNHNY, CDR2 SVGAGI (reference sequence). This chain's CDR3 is CASSYGAGGRVNEETQYF. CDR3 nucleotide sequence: TGTGCCAGCAGTTACGGTGCGGGGGGGCGGGTCAACGAAGAGACCCAGTACTTC.

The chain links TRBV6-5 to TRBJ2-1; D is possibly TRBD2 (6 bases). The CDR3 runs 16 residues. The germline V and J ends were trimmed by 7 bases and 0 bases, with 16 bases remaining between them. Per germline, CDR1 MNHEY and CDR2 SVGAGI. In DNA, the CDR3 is TGTGCCAGCACCGGGAGAGGGCCCGCCTCCTACAATGAGCAGTTCTTC. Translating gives CASTGRGPASYNEQFF.

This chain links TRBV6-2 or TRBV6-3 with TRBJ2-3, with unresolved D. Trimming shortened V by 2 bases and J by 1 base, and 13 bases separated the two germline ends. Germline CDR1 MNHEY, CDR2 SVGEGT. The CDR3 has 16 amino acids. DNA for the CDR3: TGTGCCAGCAGTTACCGATGGACCGTGCGCACAGATACGCAGTATTTT. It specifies CASSYRWTVRTDTQYF.

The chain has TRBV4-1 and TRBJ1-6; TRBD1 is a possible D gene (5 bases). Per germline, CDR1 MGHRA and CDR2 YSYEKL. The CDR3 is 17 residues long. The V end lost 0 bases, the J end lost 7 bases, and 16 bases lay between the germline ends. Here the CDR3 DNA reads TGCGCCAGCAGCCAAGAAATAACGGGGGTGGGAAATTCACCCCTCCACTTT. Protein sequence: CASSQEITGVGNSPLHF.

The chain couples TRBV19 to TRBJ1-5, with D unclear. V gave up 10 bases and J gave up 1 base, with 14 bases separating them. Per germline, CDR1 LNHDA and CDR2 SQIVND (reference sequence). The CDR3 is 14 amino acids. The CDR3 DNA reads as TGTGCCACCCAGCCTAGGATCAGCAATCAGCCCCAGCATTTT. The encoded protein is CATQPRISNQPQHF. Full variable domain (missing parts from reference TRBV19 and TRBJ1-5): DGGITQSPKYLFRKEGQNVTLSCEQNLNHDAMYWYRQDPGQGLRLIYYSQIVNDFQKGDIAEGYSVSREKKESFPLTVTSAQKNPTAFYLCATQPRISNQPQHFGDGTRLSIL.

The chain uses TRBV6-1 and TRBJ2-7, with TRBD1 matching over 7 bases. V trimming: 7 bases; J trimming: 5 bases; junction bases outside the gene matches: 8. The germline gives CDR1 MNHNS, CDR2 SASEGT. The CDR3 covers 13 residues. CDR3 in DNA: TGTGCCAGCAAAGTCAGGGGGTTCGACGAGCAGTACTTC. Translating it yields CASKVRGFDEQYF.

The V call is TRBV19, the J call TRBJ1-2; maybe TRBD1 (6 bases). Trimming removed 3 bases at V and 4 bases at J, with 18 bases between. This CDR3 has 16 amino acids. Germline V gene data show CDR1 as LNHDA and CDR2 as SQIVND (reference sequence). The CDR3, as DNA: TGTGCCAGTAGTATTAAGCCCTGGGGGCAGACCTATGGCTACACCTTC. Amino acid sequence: CASSIKPWGQTYGYTF.

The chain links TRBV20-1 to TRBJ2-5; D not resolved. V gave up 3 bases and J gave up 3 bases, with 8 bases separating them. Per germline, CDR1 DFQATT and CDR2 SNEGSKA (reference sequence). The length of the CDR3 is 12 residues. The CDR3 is CSASLGKETQYF. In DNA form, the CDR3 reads TGCAGTGCTAGTTTGGGGAAAGAGACCCAGTACTTC.

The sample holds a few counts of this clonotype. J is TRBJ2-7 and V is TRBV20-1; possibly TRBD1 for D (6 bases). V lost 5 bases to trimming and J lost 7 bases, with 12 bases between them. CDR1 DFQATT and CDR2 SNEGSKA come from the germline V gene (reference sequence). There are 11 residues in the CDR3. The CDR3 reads CSARQVGEQYF. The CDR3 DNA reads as TGCAGTGCTCGACAGGTGGGGGAGCAGTACTTC.

CDR3 nucleotide sequence: TGTGCCAGTAGTATCCGGTATTTCTACTATGGCTACACCTTC. Amino acid sequence: CASSIRYFYYGYTF. V gene TRBV19 combines with J gene TRBJ1-2; unclear D gene. V was cut by 3 bases and J by 3 bases, with 11 bases left in between. The V gene's germline CDR1 is LNHDA and CDR2 SQIVND (reference sequence). The CDR3 totals 14 residues.

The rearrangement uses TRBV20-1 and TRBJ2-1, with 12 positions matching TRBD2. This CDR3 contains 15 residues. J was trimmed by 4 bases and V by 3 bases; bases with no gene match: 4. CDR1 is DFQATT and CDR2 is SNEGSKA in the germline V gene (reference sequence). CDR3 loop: CSASKTSGGYNEQFF. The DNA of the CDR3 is TGCAGTGCTAGCAAGACTAGCGGGGGATACAATGAGCAGTTCTTC.

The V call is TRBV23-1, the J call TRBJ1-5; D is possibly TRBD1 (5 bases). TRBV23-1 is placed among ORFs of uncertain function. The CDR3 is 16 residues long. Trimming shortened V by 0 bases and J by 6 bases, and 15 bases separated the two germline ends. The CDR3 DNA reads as TGCGCCAGCAGTCAATCAAGGGGCGAGCTCGGTCAGCCCCAGCATTTT. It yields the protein CASSQSRGELGQPQHF.

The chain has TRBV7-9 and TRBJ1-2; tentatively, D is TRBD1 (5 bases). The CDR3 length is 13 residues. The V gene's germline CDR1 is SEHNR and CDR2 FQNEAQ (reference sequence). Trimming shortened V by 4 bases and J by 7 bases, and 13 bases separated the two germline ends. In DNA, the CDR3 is TGTGCCAGCAGCTCGACAGAGTTAGCTGGCTACACCTTC. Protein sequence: CASSSTELAGYTF.

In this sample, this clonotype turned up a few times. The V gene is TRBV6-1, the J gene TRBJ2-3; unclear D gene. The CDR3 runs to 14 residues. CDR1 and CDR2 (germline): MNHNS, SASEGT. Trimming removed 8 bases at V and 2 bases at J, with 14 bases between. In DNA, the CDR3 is TGTGCCAGCTGTCGGTCCCAATACACAGATACGCAGTATTTT. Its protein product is CASCRSQYTDTQYF.

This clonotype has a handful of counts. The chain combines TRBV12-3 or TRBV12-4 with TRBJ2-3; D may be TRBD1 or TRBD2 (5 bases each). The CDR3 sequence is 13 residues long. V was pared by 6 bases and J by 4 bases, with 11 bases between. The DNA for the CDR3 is TGTGCCAGCAGCCCTGGGGGTTCAGATACGCAGTATTTT. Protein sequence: CASSPGGSDTQYF.

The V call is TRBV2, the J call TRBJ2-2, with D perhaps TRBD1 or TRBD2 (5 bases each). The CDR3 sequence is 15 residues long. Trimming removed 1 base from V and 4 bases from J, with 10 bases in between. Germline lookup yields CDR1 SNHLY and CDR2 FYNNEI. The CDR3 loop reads CASSEGGEFTGELFF. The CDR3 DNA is TGTGCCAGCAGTGAAGGAGGGGAGTTCACCGGGGAGCTGTTTTTT.